One and the same sample provided the 26 T cell receptor beta chains below, sequenced in a study of T cells in Graves' hyperthyroidism and ophthalmopathy. TCR beta CDR3 regions were amplified from RNA. TCR CDR3 regions were first amplified by RT-PCR with HTBI primers. One entry per CDR3 protein results from TCRdb running MiXCR on the multiplex PCR reads. This repertoire shows fewer than 650,000 distinct CDR3 sequences, about 14% found once; its top ten account for 11% to 15%. The sample comprised blood. Receptor source: a woman in her 40s with Graves' hyperthyroidism.

This clonotype has a count of ten or more. V and J are TRBV20-1 and TRBJ2-5; D gene uncertain. CDR1 DFQATT and CDR2 SNEGSKA come from the germline V gene (reference sequence). The V gene lost 3 bases and the J gene lost 5 bases, with 16 bases spanning the gap. This CDR3 region has 14 residues. The CDR3 region has the DNA TGCAGTGCTAGCCCCCCGGCCCACGGTGAGACCCAGTACTTC. Its protein product is CSASPPAHGETQYF.

This clonotype was recorded at least ten times. The chain joins TRBV3-1 to TRBJ2-1; D unresolved. CDR3 length equals 15 residues. Germline CDR1 reads LGHDT; CDR2 reads YNNKEL (reference sequence). The germline V and J ends were trimmed by 1 base and 6 bases, with 13 bases remaining between them. CDR3 loop: CASSQGRREINEQFF. As DNA, the CDR3 is TGTGCCAGCAGCCAAGGTCGTAGGGAAATCAATGAGCAGTTCTTC.

Remarks on this clonotype: A much more abundant neighbour one base away suggests this may be a read error. CDR3 in amino acids: CVTSETYSPYNEQFF. The CDR3 DNA reads as TGTGTCACCAGTGAGACCTACTCCCCCTACAATGAGCAGTTCTTC. This chain connects TRBV24-1 to TRBJ2-1; D gene uncertain. This CDR3 comprises 15 residues. The germline gives CDR1 KGHDR, CDR2 SFDVKD.

With regard to this clonotype: This could be a read error, since a much larger clone is one nucleotide away. The chain joins TRBV6-1 to TRBJ2-1, with D uncertain. Germline V CDR1 and CDR2: MNHNS, SASEGT. Trimming cost V 6 bases and J 4 bases, with 16 bases left between them. This CDR3 has 15 residues. CDR3 DNA: TGTGCCAGCAGCCAAGACGGACGCTTATACAATGAGCAGTTCTTC. Translation: CASSQDGRLYNEQFF.

This clonotype was picked up many times. The V and J genes are TRBV3-1 and TRBJ2-5; 10 bases line up with TRBD2. This CDR3 spans 17 amino acids. The germline gives CDR1 LGHDT, CDR2 YNNKEL (reference sequence). V gave up 1 base and J gave up 5 bases; unmatched junction bases: 10. CDR3 amino acids: CASSQGTSGNFGETQYF. The DNA of the CDR3 is TGTGCCAGCAGCCAAGGGACTAGCGGTAATTTTGGCGAGACCCAGTACTTC.

This clonotype has ten or more counts. The J gene is TRBJ1-5, the V gene TRBV20-1; possibly TRBD1 for D (5 bases). The ends were cut back, 3 bases at V and 0 bases at J, with 15 bases in the middle. In germline, CDR1 is DFQATT, CDR2 SNEGSKA (reference sequence). The CDR3 has 16 residues. CDR3 sequence reads: CSASVGDLYSNQPQHF. CDR3 nucleotide sequence: TGCAGTGCTAGTGTCGGGGACCTTTATAGCAATCAGCCCCAGCATTTT.

This clonotype was picked up many times. The genes are TRBV11-2 and TRBJ2-7, with D unresolved. V dropped 1 base and J dropped 3 bases, with 7 bases sitting between them. Looked up from germline, CDR1 is SGHAT and CDR2 is FQNNGV. This CDR3 spans 13 amino acids. This CDR3 reads CASSLGPVYEQYF. In DNA form, the CDR3 reads TGTGCCAGCAGCTTAGGCCCGGTCTACGAGCAGTACTTC.

This clonotype has at least ten counts. CDR3 DNA: TGTGCCAGCACCTCGGTGGGGGGGATCAGCTCCTACAATGAGCAGTTCTTC. This encodes CASTSVGGISSYNEQFF. This chain links TRBV6-1 with TRBJ2-1, with TRBD2 matching 7 bases. The CDR3 is 17 residues long. V was clipped by 7 bases and J by 0 bases; unmatched bases: 12. CDR1 and CDR2 from the germline V gene are MNHNS and SASEGT.

The chain joins TRBV7-2 to TRBJ1-1; D possibly corresponds to TRBD1 (5 bases). CDR3 size: 15 residues. In germline, CDR1 is SGHTA, CDR2 FQGNSA. V lost 5 bases and J lost 1, with 14 bases in between. The CDR3 sequence: CASSRSWGGNTEAFF. The CDR3 nucleotides read TGTGCCAGCAGCCGCTCGTGGGGGGGGAACACTGAAGCTTTCTTT.

The chain employs TRBV7-8 and TRBJ1-4, with D unclear. CDR1 and CDR2 (germline): SGHVS, FQNEAQ. Trimming cost V 2 bases and J 8 bases, with 6 bases left between them. The CDR3 extends over 12 amino acids. The chain's CDR3 is CASSLRGEKLFF. The DNA for the CDR3 is TGTGCCAGCAGCTTACGAGGAGAAAAACTGTTTTTT. Full variable domain (missing parts from reference TRBV7-8 and TRBJ1-4): GAGVSQSPRYKVAKRGQDVALRCDPISGHVSLFWYQQALGQGPEFLTYFQNEAQLDKSGLPSDRFFAERPEGSVSTLKIQRTQQEDSAVYLCASSLRGEKLFFGSGTQLSVL.

This clonotype showed up just a few times. This rearrangement joins TRBV28 to TRBJ1-2; 9 nucleotides match TRBD1. The ends lost 4 bases at V and 9 bases at J; junction bases unmatched: 15. This CDR3 contains 16 residues. Germline-derived CDR1 and CDR2 are MDHEN and SYDVKM. CDR3 coding DNA: TGTGCCAGCAGTTCTTCCTCCGGGACAGGGTCTCTTCGCTACACCTTC. It specifies CASSSSSGTGSLRYTF.

There are many counts of this clonotype. The V call is TRBV30, the J call TRBJ2-7; tentatively, D is TRBD2 (5 bases). CDR3 length: 14 amino acids. Trimming took 0 bases from V and 3 from J, leaving 12 bases between them. Germline CDR1 and CDR2: GTSNPN and SVGIG (reference sequence). CDR3 loop: CAWSVVLENYEQYF. CDR3 nucleotides: TGTGCCTGGAGTGTAGTACTAGAAAACTACGAGCAGTACTTC.

The chain has TRBV12-3 or TRBV12-4 and TRBJ1-5, with unresolved D. The CDR3 runs 14 residues. V dropped 2 bases and J dropped 7 bases, with 12 bases sitting between them. Here the CDR3 DNA reads TGTGCCAGCAGTTTATTGGAGACCGACCAGCCCCAGCATTTT. Its translation: CASSLLETDQPQHF.

Many counts were recorded for this clonotype. The chain uses TRBV12-3 or TRBV12-4 and TRBJ2-6; D possibly corresponds to TRBD1 (6 bases). The CDR3 spans 16 residues. The V end was cut by 0 bases, the J end by 13 bases, with 19 bases between. The CDR3 bases are TGTGCCAGCAGTTTAGCCCTCCCCGGGACAACCGGGGTCCTGACTTTC. It yields the protein CASSLALPGTTGVLTF.

The genes are TRBV7-6 and TRBJ1-2, with a tentative D call TRBD1 (5 bases). Per germline, CDR1 SGHVS and CDR2 FNYEAQ. This CDR3 contains 15 residues. V shed 2 bases and J shed 6 bases, with 16 bases lying between them. The CDR3 region has the DNA TGTGCCAGCAGCTTATCAAGGGGCCCACACCATGGCTACACCTTC. It encodes CASSLSRGPHHGYTF.

This clonotype came up many times. Written as DNA, the CDR3 is TGTGCCAGCAGTCCACTCTCCGGGGGGTCCTATGGCTACACCTTC. Residues: CASSPLSGGSYGYTF. J is TRBJ1-2 and V is TRBV2; tentatively, D is TRBD1 (5 bases). This CDR3 is 15 amino acids long. V was trimmed by 5 bases and J by 4 bases, leaving 17 bases between them. CDR1 SNHLY and CDR2 FYNNEI come from the germline V gene.

In its sample, this clonotype was seen many times. The V gene is TRBV6-1, the J gene TRBJ2-7, with D possibly called TRBD1 or TRBD2 (5 bases each). This CDR3 contains 14 residues. The ends were cut back, 7 bases at V and 2 bases at J, with 15 bases in the middle. Germline values: CDR1 MNHNS, CDR2 SASEGT. The CDR3 sequence: CASKRGPETYEQYF. Here the CDR3 DNA reads TGTGCCAGCAAGAGGGGACCTGAGACCTACGAGCAGTACTTC.

The chain employs TRBV5-6 and TRBJ2-7; TRBD1 matches 8 bases. This CDR3 comprises 15 residues. Per the germline V gene, CDR1 is SGHDT and CDR2 is YYEEEE. J was trimmed by 3 bases and V by 0 bases; bases with no gene match: 5. In DNA, the CDR3 is TGTGCCAGCAGCTTGGGGACAGGGAAAAACTACGAGCAGTACTTC. Protein: CASSLGTGKNYEQYF. The full variable domain, rest sourced from reference TRBV5-6 and TRBJ2-7, is DAGVTQSPTHLIKTRGQQVTLRCSPKSGHDTVSWYQQALGQGPQFIFQYYEEEERQRGNFPDRFSGHQFPNYSSELNVNALLLGDSALYLCASSLGTGKNYEQYFGPGTRLTVT.

This clonotype turned up a few times. The chain combines TRBV7-9 with TRBJ1-1; perhaps TRBD1 as D (6 bases). CDR3 length: 13 residues. From germline, CDR1 is SEHNR and CDR2 FQNEAQ (reference sequence). V dropped 5 bases and J dropped 5 bases, with 12 bases sitting between them. This CDR3 is CASSRGGLTEAFF. The CDR3 nucleotides read TGTGCCAGCAGCCGAGGGGGGTTGACTGAAGCTTTCTTT.

Comment on this clonotype: A much more abundant neighbour one base away suggests this may be a read error. The J gene is TRBJ2-3, the V gene TRBV18, with D tentatively TRBD1 (5 bases). Germline assignment: CDR1 KGHSH and CDR2 LQKENI. This CDR3 has 14 amino acids. CDR3 nucleotides: TGTGCCAACTCACCAGGGCAGGTGGGAGATACGCAGTATTTT. Encoded protein: CANSPGQVGDTQYF.

This clonotype was observed at least ten times. V usage is TRBV12-3 or TRBV12-4 and J usage is TRBJ2-1; D might be TRBD1 or TRBD2, each matching 5 bases. Trimming cost V 7 bases and J 6 bases, with 16 bases left between them. The CDR3 extends over 14 amino acids. In nucleotides, the CDR3 is TGTGCCAGCACCTTTTGGGACCCTCCCAATGAGCAGTTCTTC. Amino acid sequence: CASTFWDPPNEQFF.

The table lists this clonotype with many counts. The chain couples TRBV30 to TRBJ1-2; 8 positions match TRBD1. The CDR3 covers 15 residues. V shed 3 bases, J shed 2 bases, and the junction held 8 bases outside the gene matches. CDR1 GTSNPN and CDR2 SVGIG come from the germline V gene (reference sequence). CDR3 DNA: TGTGCCTGGAGCTACGGATGGACAGGGAACTATGGCTACACCTTC. Amino acids: CAWSYGWTGNYGYTF.

Many counts were recorded for this clonotype. This rearrangement joins TRBV3-1 to TRBJ2-1, with D tentatively TRBD2 (6 bases). Per germline, CDR1 LGHDT and CDR2 YNNKEL (reference sequence). The V end was cut by 0 bases, the J end by 3 bases, with 15 bases between. CDR3 length: 17 amino acids. The chain's CDR3 is CASSQEYVAGSYNEQFF. The CDR3 nucleotides are TGTGCCAGCAGCCAAGAGTATGTGGCGGGAAGCTACAATGAGCAGTTCTTC.

This clonotype has ten or more counts. The chain links TRBV5-1 to TRBJ2-1, with 11 nucleotides matching TRBD2. CDR1 and CDR2 (germline): SGHRS, YFSETQ. J gave up 5 bases and V 7 bases, and 5 bases lay outside the gene matches. The CDR3 has 14 amino acids. This CDR3 reads CASQPGLADNEQFF. The CDR3 DNA is TGCGCCAGCCAACCGGGACTAGCGGACAATGAGCAGTTCTTC. Using reference TRBV5-1 and TRBJ2-1 for the parts outside the CDR3, the full variable domain is KAGVTQTPRYLIKTRGQQVTLSCSPISGHRSVSWYQQTPGQGLQFLFEYFSETQRNKGNFPGRFSGRQFSNSRSEMNVSTLELGDSALYLCASQPGLADNEQFFGPGTRLTVL.

Details on this clonotype: It may be a read error: a sequence one base away is much more abundant. Here the CDR3 DNA reads TGCAGTGCTAGAGACAAGATTAGGGTCTACAATGAGCAGCTCTTC. Protein: CSARDKIRVYNEQLF. The chain joins TRBV20-1 to TRBJ2-1; D unresolved. Germline loops: CDR1 DFQATT, CDR2 SNEGSKA (reference sequence). The CDR3 runs 15 residues.

This clonotype was found many times. The chain is built from TRBV6-1 and TRBJ2-2; D perhaps matches TRBD1 (6 bases). V dropped 6 bases and J dropped 0 bases, with 14 bases sitting between them. The germline V gene encodes CDR1 MNHNS and CDR2 SASEGT. The CDR3 length is 16 residues. CDR3 DNA sequence: TGTGCCAGCAGAGGGGGTAACCCCGCGAACACCGGGGAGCTGTTTTTT. Protein sequence: CASRGGNPANTGELFF.